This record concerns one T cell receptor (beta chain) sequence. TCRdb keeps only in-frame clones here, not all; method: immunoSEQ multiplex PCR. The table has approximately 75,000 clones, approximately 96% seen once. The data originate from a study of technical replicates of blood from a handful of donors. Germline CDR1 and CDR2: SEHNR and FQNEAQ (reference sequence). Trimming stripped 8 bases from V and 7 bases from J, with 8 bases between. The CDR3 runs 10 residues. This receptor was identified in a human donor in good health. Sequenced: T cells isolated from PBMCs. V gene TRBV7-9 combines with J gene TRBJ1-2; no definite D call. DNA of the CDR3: TGTGCCAGCGGCCAAATTGGCTACACCTTC. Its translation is CASGQIGYTF.